This T cell receptor beta chain emerged from a study of blood T cell repertoires in COVID-19. In the study overall: Italy, Spain and the United States were the sources of the convalescent and acute COVID-19 samples. PBMCs, B-cell-depleted T cells, or T cells were the source of the cDNA or gDNA that made up the material.

CDR1 is SGHNT, CDR2 YENEEA, per germline. The V and J ends lost 5 bases and 7 bases, in that order; junction bases with no gene match: 5. This CDR3 region has 14 residues. Original methodology: The authors estimated nucleated cell counts from reference gene primer amplification. The assay was immunoSEQ multiplex PCR, and TCRdb's table has in-frame clones only and misses some. V and J calls and clone size are those listed in that table; D and trimming were worked out from the DNA. The sample records 100,000 to 150,000 clones, 80% to 90% being singletons. The source of this sequence is a man between 70 and 80 years old with active or convalescent COVID-19. Input material: peripheral blood. The V call is TRBV11-3, the J call TRBJ2-1, with TRBD2 matching 10 bases. The CDR3 DNA sequence: TGTGCCAGCAGCCTCACTAGCGGGGCAAATGAGCAGTTCTTC. This codes for CASSLTSGANEQFF. The full variable domain, in which reference TRBV11-3 and TRBJ2-1 provide the parts outside the CDR3, is EAGVVQSPRYKIIEKKQPVAFWCNPISGHNTLYWYLQNLGQGPELLIRYENEEAVDDSQLPKDRFSAERLKGVDSTLKIQPAELGDSAVYLCASSLTSGANEQFFGPGTRLTVL.